Below, 13 T cell receptor beta chains from the same sample are listed, as sequenced in a study of blood T cells in healthy people across ages. PCR was performed a second time for about 6 to 11 cycles using a sample-barcoded 5' primer and a J-beta primer mix. TCRdb processed the 5' RACE reads anew with MiXCR; each CDR3 protein has one entry. The table has 800,000 to 1,000,000 distinct CDR3 sequences, roughly 52% seen once. The sample was blood. These receptors were obtained from a man aged 25-40 years in good health.

This chain connects TRBV27 to TRBJ2-3; D is undetermined. The CDR3 contains 13 residues. Trimming pared 4 bases from V and 8 bases from J, leaving 13 bases between. Germline assignment: CDR1 MNHEY and CDR2 SMNVEV (reference sequence). The CDR3 region is CASSSRVGITQYF. In DNA, the CDR3 is TGTGCCAGCAGTTCTAGGGTGGGGATTACGCAGTATTTT.

The V gene is TRBV6-5, the J gene TRBJ2-7, with a possible D match to TRBD2 (6 bases). Per germline, CDR1 MNHEY and CDR2 SVGAGI. The length of the CDR3 is 15 residues. V lost 0 bases and J 3 bases, leaving 12 bases between the germline ends. The CDR3 nucleotides read TGTGCCAGCAGTTACTCGTCCGTCGGGGGCTACGAGCAGTACTTC. It specifies CASSYSSVGGYEQYF.

The table lists this clonotype with a few counts. V gene TRBV4-3 combines with J gene TRBJ2-1; D may be TRBD2 (6 bases). The V and J ends lost 3 bases and 0 bases respectively, with 15 bases between them. Germline CDR1 is LGHNA and CDR2 is YSLEER. The CDR3 length is 17 residues. The CDR3 bases are TGCGCCAGCAGCCAGGACTTGGCGGGGAGCTCCTACAATGAGCAGTTCTTC. This sequence encodes CASSQDLAGSSYNEQFF.

This clonotype was picked up a small number of times. This chain's CDR3 is CSAREGNSGANVLTF. The CDR3 DNA follows: TGCAGCGCCCGTGAGGGTAACTCTGGGGCCAACGTCCTGACTTTC. V and J are TRBV29-1 and TRBJ2-6; perhaps TRBD2 as D (5 bases). Germline CDR1 reads SQVTM; CDR2 reads ANQGSEA. This CDR3 has 15 residues. Trimming pared 7 bases from V and 0 bases from J, leaving 13 bases between.

The V gene is TRBV20-1, the J gene TRBJ2-3; 10 bases match TRBD2. Trimming took 0 bases from V and 3 from J; bases not matched to a gene: 6. The CDR3 loop spans 16 amino acids. The germline gives CDR1 DFQATT, CDR2 SNEGSKA (reference sequence). CDR3 DNA sequence: TGCAGTGCTAGAGATCGACTAGCGGGTGCTACAGATACGCAGTATTTT. Translating it yields CSARDRLAGATDTQYF.

This chain joins TRBV12-3 or TRBV12-4 and TRBJ2-3; 7 bases match TRBD1. The trim removed 6 bases at V and 4 bases at J, leaving 7 bases unmatched. The CDR3 contains 14 residues. CDR3 sequence: CASRAQQGSDTQYF. CDR3 nucleotide sequence: TGTGCCAGCAGGGCCCAACAGGGGTCAGATACGCAGTATTTT.

This rearrangement joins TRBV4-3 to TRBJ2-7; D not resolved. The CDR3 contains 14 residues. Germline values: CDR1 LGHNA, CDR2 YSLEER. V was trimmed by 0 bases and J by 0 bases, leaving 6 bases between them. CDR3 in amino acids: CASSQEKFSYEQYF. The CDR3 coding sequence is TGCGCCAGCAGCCAAGAGAAGTTCTCCTACGAGCAGTACTTC.

In this sample, this clonotype turned up many times. The CDR3 loop reads CARGQGISDTQYF. Written as DNA, the CDR3 is TGCGCCAGGGGACAGGGAATCTCAGATACGCAGTATTTT. The chain recombines TRBV10-2 with TRBJ2-3; 9 bases fit TRBD1. CDR1 is WSHSY and CDR2 is SAAADI in the germline V gene. The CDR3 is 13 residues long. Trimming cost V 9 bases and J 4 bases; bases outside gene matches: 5.

V usage is TRBV7-2 and J usage is TRBJ1-2; 10 bases line up with TRBD1. Trimming took 2 bases from V and 7 from J; bases not matched to a gene: 10. The CDR3 runs to 16 residues. Germline V gene data show CDR1 as SGHTA and CDR2 as FQGNSA. The DNA of the CDR3 is TGTGCCAGCAGCTTAATCATAGGGGACAGGGGTGGTGGCTACACCTTC. As protein: CASSLIIGDRGGGYTF.

This clonotype was seen a single time. As DNA, the CDR3 is TGTGCCAGCAGCCCTACAGGGGAGATAGGGTATGAAAAACTGTTTTTT. This encodes CASSPTGEIGYEKLFF. The V and J genes are TRBV25-1 and TRBJ1-4; 7 bases agree with TRBD1. CDR3 length equals 16 residues. CDR1 is MGHDK, CDR2 SYGVNS, per germline. V lost 6 bases, J lost 6 bases, and 13 bases stayed unmatched. The variable domain in full, completed from reference TRBV25-1 and TRBJ1-4, reads EADIYQTPRYLVIGTGKKITLECSQTMGHDKMYWYQQDPGMELHLIHYSYGVNSTEKGDLSSESTVSRIRTEHFPLTLESARPSHTSQYLCASSPTGEIGYEKLFFGSGTQLSVL.

This clonotype was detected only a few times. The chain is built from TRBV18 and TRBJ2-7; D remains unclear. V lost 8 bases and J 6 bases, leaving 14 bases between the germline ends. Germline V gene lookup returns CDR1 KGHSH and CDR2 LQKENI. The CDR3 loop spans 12 amino acids. In DNA, the CDR3 is TGTGCCAGCGGTCCTGACTGGTCCGAGCAGTACTTC. Its translation: CASGPDWSEQYF.

V usage is TRBV6-2 or TRBV6-3 and J usage is TRBJ1-5; D uncertain. Trimming removed 6 bases from V and 6 bases from J, with 12 bases in between. Looked up from germline, CDR1 is MNHEY and CDR2 is SVGEGT. The CDR3 covers 13 residues. CDR3 sequence: CASSQQIPQPQHF. The CDR3 nucleotides read TGTGCCAGCAGCCAACAGATTCCTCAGCCCCAGCATTTT.

The V gene is TRBV7-3, the J gene TRBJ1-1; no definite D call. CDR3 length: 15 amino acids. Germline V gives CDR1 SGHTA, CDR2 FQGTGA. Trimming removed 5 bases at V and 3 bases at J, with 16 bases between. The CDR3 loop reads CASSASHEMDTEAFF. In DNA, the CDR3 is TGTGCCAGCAGCGCATCACACGAGATGGACACTGAAGCTTTCTTT.